The rows below give T cell receptor beta chains drawn from one sample of a study of T cell responses to AZD1222 COVID-19 vaccine. Measured with immunoSEQ multiplex PCR; TCRdb has only the in-frame clones, and not every one. The sample shows 130,000 or so clones, about 88% of them seen only once. This specimen consisted of peripheral blood, obtained 28 days after the second AZD1222 dose. The receptors stem from an adult who received the AZD1222 COVID-19 vaccine. The CDR3 runs from the conserved cysteine through the conserved F or W. Fields, in order: J gene, V gene, D gene, clone size, CDR3 length, CDR3 protein, CDR3 DNA. A D gene is named only where the DNA matches it firmly. Clone size is not always given. Where it is, it says once, few, many or a class for expanded clones.

>TRBJ1-5|TRBV4-3|-|many|13
CASSQDFGQPQHF
TGCGCCAGCAGCCAAGATTTCGGGCAGCCCCAGCATTTT
>TRBJ2-3|TRBV23-1|TRBD2|-|15
CASSRGGPSTDTQYF
TGCGCCAGCAGCCGGGGGGGCCCGTCGACAGATACGCAGTATTTT
>TRBJ2-3|TRBV6-6|-|-|14
CASMPRGPTDTQYF
TGTGCCAGCATGCCGCGGGGTCCTACAGATACGCAGTATTTT
>TRBJ1-1|TRBV6-5|-|-|13
CATFEGLNTEAFF
TGTGCCACCTTCGAGGGCCTGAACACTGAAGCTTTCTTT
>TRBJ1-6|TRBV6-5|-|-|14
CASRTHTRNSPLHF
TGTGCCAGCAGGACACATACCAGAAATTCACCCCTCCACTTT
>TRBJ1-5|TRBV7-2|-|-|13
CASSTGPNQPQHF
TGTGCCAGCAGTACAGGTCCCAATCAGCCCCAGCATTTT
>TRBJ2-1|TRBV5-5|-|-|16
CASSLEGELSYNEQFF
TGTGCCAGCAGCTTGGAGGGGGAACTGTCCTACAATGAGCAGTTCTTC
>TRBJ1-5|TRBV6-1|-|-|15
CASSESWGAGQPQHF
TGTGCCAGCAGTGAATCTTGGGGGGCTGGTCAGCCCCAGCATTTT
>TRBJ1-5|TRBV4-1|-|-|18
CASSHGKGGAISNQPQHF
TGCGCCAGCAGCCACGGAAAAGGGGGAGCGATAAGCAATCAGCCCCAGCATTTT
>TRBJ2-2|TRBV15|TRBD1|-|16
CATSREDRENTGELFF
TGTGCCACCAGCAGAGAGGACAGGGAGAACACCGGGGAGCTGTTTTTT
>TRBJ2-3|TRBV5-1|-|-|13
CASSMFMTDTQYF
TGCGCCAGCAGCATGTTTATGACAGATACGCAGTATTTT
>TRBJ2-7|TRBV3-1/TRBV3-2|TRBD1|-|15
CASSYTGTGMNEQYF
TGTGCCAGCAGCTATACCGGGACAGGGATGAACGAGCAGTACTTC